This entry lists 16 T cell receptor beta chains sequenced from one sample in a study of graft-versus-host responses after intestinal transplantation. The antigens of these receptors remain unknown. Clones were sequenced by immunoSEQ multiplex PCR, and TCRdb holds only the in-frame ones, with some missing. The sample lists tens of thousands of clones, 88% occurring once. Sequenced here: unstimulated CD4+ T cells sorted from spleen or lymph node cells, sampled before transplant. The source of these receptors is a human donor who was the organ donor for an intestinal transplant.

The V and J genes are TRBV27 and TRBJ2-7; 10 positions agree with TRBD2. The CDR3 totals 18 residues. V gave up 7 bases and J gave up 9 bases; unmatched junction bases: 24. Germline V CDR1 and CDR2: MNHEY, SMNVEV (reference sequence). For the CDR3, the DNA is TGTGCCAGCATTGTGCCACTAGCGGGAAAGGCAAGGGTGGGGGGGCAGTACTTC. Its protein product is CASIVPLAGKARVGGQYF.

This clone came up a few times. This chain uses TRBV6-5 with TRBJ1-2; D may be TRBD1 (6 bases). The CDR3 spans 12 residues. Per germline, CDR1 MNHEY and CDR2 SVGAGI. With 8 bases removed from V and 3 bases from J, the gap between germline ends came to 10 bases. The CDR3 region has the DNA TGTGCCAGCTGGACAGAGCACTATGGCTACACCTTC. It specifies CASWTEHYGYTF.

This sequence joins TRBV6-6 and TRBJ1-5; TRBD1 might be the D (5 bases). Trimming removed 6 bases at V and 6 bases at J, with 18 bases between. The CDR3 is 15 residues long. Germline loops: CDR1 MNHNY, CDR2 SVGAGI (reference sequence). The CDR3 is CASRQGGRLGQPQHF. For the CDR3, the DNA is TGTGCCAGCAGGCAGGGTGGTCGGCTCGGTCAGCCCCAGCATTTT.

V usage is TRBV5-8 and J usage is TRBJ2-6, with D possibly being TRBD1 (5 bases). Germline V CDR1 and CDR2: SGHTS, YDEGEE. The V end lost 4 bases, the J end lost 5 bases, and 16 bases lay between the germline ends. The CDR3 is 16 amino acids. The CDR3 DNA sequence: TGTGCCAGCAGCCCCGGACACCTTGGGCGGGCCAACGTCCTGACTTTC. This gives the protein CASSPGHLGRANVLTF.

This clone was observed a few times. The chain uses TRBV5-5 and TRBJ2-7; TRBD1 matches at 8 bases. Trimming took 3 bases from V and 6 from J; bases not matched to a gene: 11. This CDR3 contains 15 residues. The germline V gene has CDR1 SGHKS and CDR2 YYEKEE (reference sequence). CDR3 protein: CASSSPGTGNGEQYF. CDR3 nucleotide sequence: TGTGCCAGCAGCTCCCCGGGGACAGGCAACGGCGAGCAGTACTTC. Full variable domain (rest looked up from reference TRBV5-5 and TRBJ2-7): DAGVTQSPTHLIKTRGQQVTLRCSPISGHKSVSWYQQVLGQGPQFIFQYYEKEERGRGNFPDRFSARQFPNYSSELNVNALLLGDSALYLCASSSPGTGNGEQYFGPGTRLTVT.

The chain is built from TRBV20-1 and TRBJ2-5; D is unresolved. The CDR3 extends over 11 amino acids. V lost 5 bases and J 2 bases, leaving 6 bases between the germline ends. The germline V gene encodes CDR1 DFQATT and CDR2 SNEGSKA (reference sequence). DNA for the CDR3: TGCAGTGCTCGTAGTCAAGAGACCCAGTACTTC. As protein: CSARSQETQYF.

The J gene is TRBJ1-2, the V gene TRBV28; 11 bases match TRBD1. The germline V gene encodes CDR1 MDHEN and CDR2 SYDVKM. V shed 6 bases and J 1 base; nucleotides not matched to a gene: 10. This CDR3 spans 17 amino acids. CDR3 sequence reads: CASRQPYGTGGNYGYTF. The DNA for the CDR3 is TGTGCCAGCAGGCAACCCTATGGGACAGGGGGTAACTATGGCTACACCTTC.

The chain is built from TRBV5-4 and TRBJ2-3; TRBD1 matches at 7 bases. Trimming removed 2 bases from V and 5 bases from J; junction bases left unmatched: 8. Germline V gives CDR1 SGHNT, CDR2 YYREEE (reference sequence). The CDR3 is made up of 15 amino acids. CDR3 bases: TGTGCCAGCAGCTTTATCACAGGGGCTGGAGATACGCAGTATTTT. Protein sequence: CASSFITGAGDTQYF.

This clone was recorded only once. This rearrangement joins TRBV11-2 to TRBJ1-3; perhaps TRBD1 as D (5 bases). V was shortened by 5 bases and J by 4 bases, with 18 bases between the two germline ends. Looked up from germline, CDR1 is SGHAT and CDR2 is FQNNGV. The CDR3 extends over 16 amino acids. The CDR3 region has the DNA TGTGCCAGCAGCCTTGGGGGGACGACGGGAGGAAACACCATATATTTT. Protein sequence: CASSLGGTTGGNTIYF. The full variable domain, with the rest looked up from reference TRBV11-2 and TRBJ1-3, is EAGVAQSPRYKIIEKRQSVAFWCNPISGHATLYWYQQILGQGPKLLIQFQNNGVVDDSQLPKDRFSAERLKGVDSTLKIQPAKLEDSAVYLCASSLGGTTGGNTIYFGEGSWLTVV.

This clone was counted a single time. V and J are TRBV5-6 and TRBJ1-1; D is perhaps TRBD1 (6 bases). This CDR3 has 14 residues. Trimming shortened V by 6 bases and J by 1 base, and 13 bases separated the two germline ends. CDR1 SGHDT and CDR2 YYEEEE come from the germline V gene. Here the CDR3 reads CASIEQGRNTEAFF. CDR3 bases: TGTGCCAGCATAGAACAGGGTAGGAACACTGAAGCTTTCTTT.

The CDR3 nucleotides read TGTGCCAGCAGCGACGGGACAGGGGGCGTTGAAAAACTGTTTTTT. Amino acid sequence: CASSDGTGGVEKLFF. The chain carries TRBV9 and TRBJ1-4; 12 positions match TRBD1. With 3 bases clipped from V and 7 bases from J, the junction kept 4 bases outside the gene matches. The CDR3 totals 15 residues. Germline lookup yields CDR1 SGDLS and CDR2 YYNGEE.

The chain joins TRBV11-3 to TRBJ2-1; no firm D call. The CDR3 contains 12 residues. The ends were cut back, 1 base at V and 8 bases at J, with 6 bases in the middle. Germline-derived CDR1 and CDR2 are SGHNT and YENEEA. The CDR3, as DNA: TGTGCCAGCAGCTTAGGGGCCCATGAGCAGTTCTTC. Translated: CASSLGAHEQFF.

CDR3 coding DNA: TGTGCCAGCGCCGGGACTAGCGGGAGGAGGGTCGGGGAGCAGTACTTC. It yields the protein CASAGTSGRRVGEQYF. The chain uses TRBV28 and TRBJ2-7, with TRBD2 identical over 15 bases. J lost 7 bases, V lost 8 bases, and 12 bases had no gene match. Germline CDR1 MDHEN, CDR2 SYDVKM. This CDR3 contains 16 residues.

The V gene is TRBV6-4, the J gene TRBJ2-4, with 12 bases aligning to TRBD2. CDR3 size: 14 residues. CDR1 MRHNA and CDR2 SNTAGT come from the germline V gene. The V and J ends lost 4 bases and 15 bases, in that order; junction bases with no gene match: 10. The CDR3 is CASSVRLAGGSGYF. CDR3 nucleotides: TGTGCCAGCAGTGTAAGGCTAGCGGGGGGGTCGGGGTACTTC.

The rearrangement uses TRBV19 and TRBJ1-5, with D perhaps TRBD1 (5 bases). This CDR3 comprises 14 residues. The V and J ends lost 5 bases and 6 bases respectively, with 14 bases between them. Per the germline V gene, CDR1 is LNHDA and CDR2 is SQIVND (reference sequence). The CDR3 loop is CASSVGLRGQPQHF. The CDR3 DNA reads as TGTGCCAGTAGTGTGGGGCTCCGTGGTCAGCCCCAGCATTTT.

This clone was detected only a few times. The CDR3 reads CASSLGAGRNSPLHF. CDR3 nucleotide sequence: TGCGCCAGCAGCTTGGGGGCAGGGAGGAATTCACCCCTCCACTTT. This chain links TRBV5-1 with TRBJ1-6, with a possible D match to TRBD1 (5 bases). The V gene lost 0 bases and the J gene lost 7 bases, with 11 bases spanning the gap. The germline V gene has CDR1 SGHRS and CDR2 YFSETQ. There are 15 residues in the CDR3.